This T cell receptor (beta chain) comes out of a study of blood T cell repertoires in COVID-19. For the study at large: The United States, Italy and Spain supplied acute and convalescent COVID-19 samples. From T cells, B-cell-depleted T cells, or PBMCs came the material, which was cDNA or gDNA.

Original processing methods: From reference gene primer amplification, estimates of nucleated cell counts were derived. Data came from immunoSEQ multiplex PCR; TCRdb stores just in-frame clones and leaves some out. That table gives V, J and clone size, and the DNA gave D and trimming. The profile shows roughly 65,000 clones, about three quarters of them singletons. This CDR3 region has 16 residues. V lost 4 bases to trimming and J lost 5 bases; unmatched junction nucleotides: 12. Germline CDR1 reads ENHRY; CDR2 reads SYGVKD. The sequence was collected from a man at least 80 years old with acute or convalescent COVID-19. This chain links TRBV10-3 with TRBJ1-2; 8 bases line up with TRBD1. The sequenced sample consisted of peripheral blood. This chain's CDR3 is CAISVQQGASLYGYTF. The CDR3, as DNA: TGTGCCATCAGTGTTCAGCAGGGGGCCTCCCTTTATGGCTACACCTTC.